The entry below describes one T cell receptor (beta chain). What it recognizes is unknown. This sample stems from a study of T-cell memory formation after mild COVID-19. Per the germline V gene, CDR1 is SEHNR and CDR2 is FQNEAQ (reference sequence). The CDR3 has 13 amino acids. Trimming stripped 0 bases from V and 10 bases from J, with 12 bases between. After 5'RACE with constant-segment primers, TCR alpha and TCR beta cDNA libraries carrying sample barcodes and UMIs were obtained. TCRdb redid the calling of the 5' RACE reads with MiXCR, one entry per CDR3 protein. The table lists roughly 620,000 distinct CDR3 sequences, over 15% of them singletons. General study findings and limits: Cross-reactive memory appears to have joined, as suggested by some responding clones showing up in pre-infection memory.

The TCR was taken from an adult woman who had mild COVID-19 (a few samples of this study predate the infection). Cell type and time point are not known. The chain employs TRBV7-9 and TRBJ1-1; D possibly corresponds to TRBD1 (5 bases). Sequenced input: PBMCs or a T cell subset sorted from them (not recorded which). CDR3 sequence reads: CASSLAARDSAFF. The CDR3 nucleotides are TGTGCCAGCAGCTTAGCGGCCAGGGATTCAGCTTTCTTT.